These T cell receptor beta chains were read from a single sample in a study of blood T cell repertoires in COVID-19. TCRdb's copy holds only in-frame clones and misses some; the assay was immunoSEQ multiplex PCR. There are about 69,000 clones in the sample; approximately 79% occur only once, and about 15% lies in the top ten. Sequencing was done on a sample of peripheral blood. All receptors derive from a man aged 55 to 70 with acute or convalescent COVID-19. Each CDR3 is given with its conserved first and last residue. Clone sizes are given selectively: once, few, many, or a class where the clone is expanded.

>TRBV7-3|once
CASSLSTSGGQFF
>TRBV5-1|.
CASSWGQGVYNSPLHF
>TRBV27|.
CASSLGGLNTEAFF
>TRBV10-1|few
CASSETRTWKQFF
>TRBV27|.
CASSARTRNTEAFF
>TRBV19|.
CASSSRSAGGLYNEQFF
>TRBV11-3|.
CASSSVGQSSGNTIYF
>TRBV7-9|once
CASSLADSSAFF
>TRBV30|.
CAWSKGLGNTGELFF
>TRBV4-1|.
CASSGRTLNTEAFF
>TRBV24-1|few
CATSDSSRGLSNQPQHF
>TRBV11-2|.
CASSLSRQGLSYGYTF
>TRBV5-6|.
CASSLGGRGTEAFF
>TRBV7-2|.
CASSLWRYEQYF
>TRBV7-2|.
CASSIDGNSPLHF
>TRBV7-8|.
CASSLSLNTEAFF
>TRBV4-3|.
CASSQLGAETQYF
>TRBV6-5|.
CASSYYVAGTGNTIYF
>TRBV19|.
CASKTSGTVNYGYTF
>TRBV18|.
CASSPKGTGSSGANVLTF
>TRBV2|.
CASRGGTAYSGNTIYF
>TRBV2|.
CASKLSPEGNTEAFF
>TRBV6-4|few
CASSDRPGSGSYEQYF
>TRBV19|.
CASSTGTGYGTEAFF
>TRBV4-1|.
CASSVGEEGSPLHF
>TRBV2|.
CASMLGGGHNEQFF
>TRBV15|.
CATSRAGGRVLETQYF
>TRBV2|few
CATGRSSYNSPLHF
>TRBV5-1|many
CASSNTPGQNSPLHF
>TRBV6-5|once
CASNRGAGQFF
>TRBV18|once
CASSLGGYQPQHF
>TRBV7-2|once
CASSSNPGLGRHEQYF
>TRBV30|.
CAWSQNYGYTF
>TRBV7-2|.
CASSPRQLTTTEAFF
>TRBV19|.
CASSIRAVDTQYF
>TRBV3-1/TRBV3-2|few
CASSLWDRSSTDTQYF
>TRBV5-6|once
CASRRTNLEYGYTF